Below are 14 T cell receptor beta chains sequenced from a single sample in a study of blood T cell repertoires in COVID-19. This table comes from immunoSEQ multiplex PCR, and its TCRdb copy is limited to in-frame clones, with some not included. The data show some 300,000 clones, roughly 89% seen once. The sample comprised peripheral blood. These receptors were collected from a woman in her thirties or forties with COVID-19, enrolled during active disease.

This chain links TRBV11-2 with TRBJ2-7; 9 nucleotides align to TRBD2. Trimming at V came to 3 bases and at J to 1 base, leaving 1 base not matched to a gene. In germline, CDR1 is SGHAT, CDR2 FQNNGV. CDR3 length: 14 residues. CDR3 in amino acids: CASSLRGGSYEQYF. The CDR3 region has the DNA TGTGCCAGCAGCTTGCGGGGGGGGTCCTACGAGCAGTACTTC.

The chain uses TRBV18 and TRBJ2-1, with 7 bases aligning to TRBD1. Germline loops: CDR1 KGHSH, CDR2 LQKENI. Losses at the gene ends were 1 base for V and 1 base for J; bases not matched to a gene: 10. The CDR3 is 18 amino acids. CDR3 region: CASSPLRDRQASYNEQFF. The CDR3 coding sequence is TGTGCCAGCTCACCACTTCGGGACAGACAAGCTTCCTACAATGAGCAGTTCTTC.

The chain joins TRBV27 to TRBJ2-2; maybe TRBD1 (6 bases). The CDR3 runs to 15 residues. Germline V lookup: CDR1 MNHEY, CDR2 SMNVEV (reference sequence). Trimming cost V 4 bases and J 1 base, with 10 bases left between them. The CDR3 loop is CASSSGTLNTGELFF. The CDR3, as DNA: TGTGCCAGCAGTTCCGGGACACTGAACACCGGGGAGCTGTTTTTT.

V and J are TRBV7-2 and TRBJ1-5, with 11 bases lining up with TRBD1. Germline V gives CDR1 SGHTA, CDR2 FQGNSA. J lost 7 bases, V lost 2 bases, and 10 bases had no gene match. The CDR3 length is 17 residues. CDR3 DNA sequence: TGTGCCAGCAGCTTATATGGAAACCGGACAGGGGGCCAGCCCCAGCATTTT. It translates to CASSLYGNRTGGQPQHF.

The rearrangement joins TRBV5-8 to TRBJ1-5, with D possibly matching TRBD1 (6 bases). V lost 4 bases to trimming and J lost 3 bases, with 11 bases between them. CDR3 length: 14 residues. In germline, CDR1 is SGHTS, CDR2 YDEGEE. In DNA form, the CDR3 reads TGTGCCAGCAGCGTCGGGGGGGCCAATCAGCCCCAGCATTTT. Translated: CASSVGGANQPQHF. Drawing the rest from reference TRBV5-8 and TRBJ1-5, the complete variable domain is EAGVTQSPTHLIKTRGQQATLRCSPISGHTSVYWYQQALGLGLQFLLWYDEGEERNRGNFPPRFSGRQFPNYSSELNVNALELEDSALYLCASSVGGANQPQHFGDGTRLSIL.

This chain links TRBV29-1 with TRBJ2-1; tentative D call: TRBD1 (5 bases). Trimming took 5 bases from V and 4 from J, leaving 18 bases between them. The germline V gene encodes CDR1 SQVTM and CDR2 ANQGSEA. This CDR3 has 15 amino acids. The CDR3 region is CSVSPQQEKYNEQFF. The CDR3 DNA reads as TGCAGCGTTTCCCCACAACAGGAGAAATACAATGAGCAGTTCTTC.

The gene calls are TRBV20-1 and TRBJ2-7, with D tentatively TRBD1 (6 bases). Germline V gene data show CDR1 as DFQATT and CDR2 as SNEGSKA (reference sequence). This CDR3 contains 13 residues. V was pared by 3 bases and J by 1 base, with 10 bases between. The CDR3, as DNA: TGCAGTGCTAGTGTGGGGGCATCCTACGAGCAGTACTTC. As protein: CSASVGASYEQYF.

The chain uses TRBV7-9 and TRBJ2-3, with D unresolved. The germline V gene has CDR1 SEHNR and CDR2 FQNEAQ (reference sequence). This CDR3 has 16 amino acids. Trimming shortened V by 0 bases and J by 6 bases, and 16 bases separated the two germline ends. This CDR3 reads CASSLAPWAGPDTQYF. Here the CDR3 DNA reads TGTGCCAGCAGCTTAGCGCCGTGGGCTGGGCCTGATACGCAGTATTTT.

This clone was seen a few times. The chain joins TRBV5-6 to TRBJ1-1; no clear D gene. Deletions cut 6 bases from V and 1 base from J, with 7 bases between. The CDR3 loop spans 12 amino acids. CDR1 and CDR2 (germline): SGHDT, YYEEEE. The DNA of the CDR3 is TGTGCCAGCAATCGGGGGAACACTGAAGCTTTCTTT. It encodes CASNRGNTEAFF.

This clone occurred once. Other DNA variants within this sample encode the same CDR3. V gene TRBV3-1 (or the pseudogene TRBV3-2) combines with J gene TRBJ2-5; the D is unclear. In germline, CDR1 is LGHDT, CDR2 YNNKEL (reference sequence). V was trimmed by 4 bases and J by 2 bases, leaving 5 bases between them. This CDR3 is built from 12 residues. In DNA form, the CDR3 reads TGTGCCAGCAGCCGACTTCAAGAGACCCAGTACTTC. The encoded protein is CASSRLQETQYF.

The chain employs TRBV30 and TRBJ2-2, with a weak D call TRBD1 (5 bases). The CDR3 is 14 amino acids. The V end lost 4 bases, the J end lost 1 base, and 10 bases lay between the germline ends. The germline V gene has CDR1 GTSNPN and CDR2 SVGIG (reference sequence). CDR3 DNA: TGTGCCTGGATTCCAGGGTGGAACACCGGGGAGCTGTTTTTT. Translated: CAWIPGWNTGELFF.

This sequence joins TRBV10-3 and TRBJ2-7, with a possible D match to TRBD1 (6 bases). CDR1 is ENHRY and CDR2 is SYGVKD in the germline V gene. The CDR3 totals 11 residues. The germline V and J ends were trimmed by 10 bases and 5 bases, with 12 bases remaining between them. CDR3 sequence reads: CATRAGDEQYF. DNA for the CDR3: TGTGCCACCCGTGCAGGGGACGAGCAGTACTTC.

This chain connects TRBV4-3 to TRBJ2-3, with 10 nucleotides matching TRBD2. The CDR3 extends over 16 amino acids. Germline V gene lookup returns CDR1 LGHNA and CDR2 YSLEER. After removal of 0 bases from V and 4 bases from J, the junction contained 4 bases not matched to a gene. CDR3 in amino acids: CASSQEGLAGADTQYF. Written as DNA, the CDR3 is TGCGCCAGCAGCCAAGAGGGGCTAGCGGGGGCAGATACGCAGTATTTT.

The chain combines TRBV25-1 with TRBJ1-2, with 9 nucleotides matching TRBD1. CDR1 and CDR2 from the germline V gene are MGHDK and SYGVNS. The V segment lost 1 base and the J segment 2 bases; nucleotides outside the gene matches: 8. This CDR3 has 17 residues. The CDR3 bases are TGTGCCAGCAGTGAATCACAGGGGGCGGTGGGGAACTATGGCTACACCTTC. Amino acid sequence: CASSESQGAVGNYGYTF.